This paragraph reports one TCR beta chain. Sequenced by immunoSEQ multiplex PCR; TCRdb stores in-frame clones only, minus some. The table lists some 41,000 clones, around nine tenths of them singletons, with around 35% in the top ten. From germline, CDR1 is MNHNS and CDR2 SASEGT. The CDR3 runs 15 residues. The J segment lost 4 bases and the V segment lost 3 bases, leaving 4 bases of the junction unmatched. This sample stems from a study of OX40 agonist ivuxolimab in advanced cancers. The sample consisted of CD4+ or CD8+ T cells sorted from blood, taken in a trial of the OX40 agonist ivuxolimab. The TCR sequence derives from an adult with an advanced solid tumor such as melanoma, head and neck, liver or kidney cancer. The chain is built from TRBV6-1 and TRBJ1-2; 11 positions match TRBD1. The CDR3 loop is CASSEGQGGFYGYTF. Here the CDR3 DNA reads TGTGCCAGCAGTGAGGGACAGGGGGGATTCTATGGCTACACCTTC.